Below are 21 T cell receptor beta chains sequenced from a single sample in a study of T cell changes during pregnancy in multiple sclerosis (dated by TCRdb to 2018 to 2020). Library method: the immunoSEQ multiplex PCR assay. TCRdb mirrors the immuneACCESS table, restricted to in-frame sequences. Some clones are absent from its copies; in checked studies, under half trace to an unresolved V gene, and the reason for the others is unknown. The sample table shows some 94,000 clones, and about 91% are seen once. 1.5% to 2% of the sample is held by the ten biggest clonotypes. The specimen was peripheral blood, collected in the first trimester of pregnancy. These receptors came from a female donor in good health, enrolled as a control in a pregnancy study.

The chain joins TRBV27 to TRBJ1-1; unclear D gene. Trimming removed 0 bases at V and 2 bases at J, with 13 bases between. Looked up from germline, CDR1 is MNHEY and CDR2 is SMNVEV (reference sequence). The CDR3 loop spans 16 amino acids. In nucleotides, the CDR3 is TGTGCCAGCAGTTTATCGGGAGGGTTTGGAAACACTGAAGCTTTCTTT. Translating it yields CASSLSGGFGNTEAFF.

The chain recombines TRBV7-2 with TRBJ2-6; the D gene is possibly TRBD2 (7 bases). CDR3 length: 14 residues. Trimming shortened V by 6 bases and J by 4 bases, and 10 bases separated the two germline ends. Per the germline V gene, CDR1 is SGHTA and CDR2 is FQGNSA. CDR3 residues: CASRGGTGANVLTF. The CDR3, as DNA: TGTGCCAGCAGGGGGGGGACAGGGGCCAACGTCCTGACTTTC.

CDR3 sequence: CASSRGLEASYF. The CDR3 nucleotides are TGTGCCAGCAGCCGCGGACTAGAAGCATCGTATTTT. The rearrangement uses TRBV5-4 and TRBJ2-3; 7 bases agree with TRBD2. This CDR3 region has 12 residues. The V and J ends lost 4 bases and 14 bases, in that order; junction bases with no gene match: 10. CDR1 and CDR2 (germline): SGHNT, YYREEE (reference sequence).

This clone was detected once. In DNA, the CDR3 is TGTGCCAGCAGATTCCTTGGGTTGAGCGCTGAAGCTTTCTTT. This gives the protein CASRFLGLSAEAFF. This rearrangement joins TRBV6-5 to TRBJ1-1; the D is unclear. Germline assignment: CDR1 MNHEY and CDR2 SVGAGI. This CDR3 is 14 amino acids long. The V and J ends lost 6 bases and 6 bases respectively, with 17 bases between them.

Here the CDR3 DNA reads TGTGCCAGCAGCGGGGGGGGGAATGATGAAGCTTTCTTT. Its protein is CASSGGGNDEAFF. The rearrangement joins TRBV16 to TRBJ1-1; D might be TRBD1 (5 bases). Trimming shortened V by 5 bases and J by 7 bases, and 14 bases separated the two germline ends. In germline, CDR1 is KGHSY, CDR2 FQNENV. There are 13 residues in the CDR3.

The V and J genes are TRBV6-5 and TRBJ2-7; D call uncertain. The CDR3 has 11 residues. CDR1 is MNHEY and CDR2 is SVGAGI in the germline V gene. V lost 9 bases, J lost 0 bases, and 6 bases lay in between. Written as DNA, the CDR3 is TGTGCCAGTACAAGCTCCTACGAGCAGTACTTC. It translates to CASTSSYEQYF.

This clone is a singleton in its sample. V usage is TRBV2 and J usage is TRBJ2-7, with a tentative D call TRBD1 (7 bases). The V end was cut by 5 bases, the J end by 1 base, with 12 bases between. The CDR3 totals 14 residues. Germline V lookup: CDR1 SNHLY, CDR2 FYNNEI. DNA for the CDR3: TGTGCCAGCAGTTCCAGGGGGAGGTCCTACGAGCAGTACTTC. Translated: CASSSRGRSYEQYF.

The gene calls are TRBV6-5 and TRBJ2-7; 9 bases map to TRBD1. Germline V CDR1 and CDR2: MNHEY, SVGAGI. This CDR3 contains 15 residues. Germline trimming cut 6 bases from V and 1 base from J; bases unmatched to any gene: 7. The CDR3 sequence: CASRESGTGSYEQYF. The CDR3, as DNA: TGTGCCAGCAGAGAGTCCGGGACAGGGTCCTACGAGCAGTACTTC.

The V and J genes are TRBV5-1 and TRBJ1-1; D is undetermined. CDR1 is SGHRS and CDR2 is YFSETQ in the germline V gene. With 2 bases removed from V and 3 bases from J, the gap between germline ends came to 11 bases. There are 14 residues in the CDR3. As DNA, the CDR3 is TGCGCCAGCAGCTTACAGCCAGTGGACACTGAAGCTTTCTTT. Translation gives CASSLQPVDTEAFF.

The chain joins TRBV11-3 to TRBJ1-2; 7 nucleotides agree with TRBD1. The CDR3 has 13 residues. With 1 base clipped from V and 7 bases from J, the junction kept 3 bases outside the gene matches. Looked up from germline, CDR1 is SGHNT and CDR2 is YENEEA. The CDR3 reads CASSLGGGLGYTF. The CDR3 DNA is TGTGCCAGCAGCTTAGGAGGGGGCCTTGGCTACACCTTC.

This sequence joins TRBV19 and TRBJ1-1; 7 positions match TRBD1. Per germline, CDR1 LNHDA and CDR2 SQIVND (reference sequence). The CDR3 extends over 14 amino acids. V was pared by 1 base and J by 4 bases, with 3 bases of the junction left unmatched. The CDR3 DNA reads TGTGCCAGTAGTATAGGCGCAGGGGGCACTGAAGCTTTCTTT. It yields the protein CASSIGAGGTEAFF.

The chain carries TRBV7-2 and TRBJ2-4; 8 nucleotides line up with TRBD2. The junction had 10 bases not matched to a gene; V was cut back by 5 bases and J by 7 bases. Germline V CDR1 and CDR2: SGHTA, FQGNSA. The CDR3 covers 15 residues. The CDR3 nucleotides read TGTGCCAGCAGCCGGATTCCCGGGGGGGCCAACATTCAGTACTTC. Its protein is CASSRIPGGANIQYF.

The CDR3 is CASSRPGAETDTQYF. CDR3 in DNA: TGCGCCAGCAGCCGACCAGGGGCAGAAACAGATACGCAGTATTTT. The chain carries TRBV5-1 and TRBJ2-3; D is possibly TRBD1 (6 bases). This CDR3 is built from 15 residues. V was trimmed by 4 bases and J by 3 bases, leaving 15 bases between them. CDR1 is SGHRS and CDR2 is YFSETQ in the germline V gene.

The chain carries TRBV7-9 and TRBJ1-5; 8 positions agree with TRBD1. Germline V gene lookup returns CDR1 SEHNR and CDR2 FQNEAQ (reference sequence). Losses at the gene ends were 1 base for V and 4 bases for J; bases not matched to a gene: 9. This CDR3 is built from 17 residues. CDR3 DNA sequence: TGTGCCAGCAGCTTAGGGGACCGGACAGGGCATAATCAGCCCCAGCATTTT. Its protein is CASSLGDRTGHNQPQHF.

This chain joins TRBV9 and TRBJ2-5; 7 bases align to TRBD1. The V segment lost 4 bases and the J segment 5 bases; nucleotides outside the gene matches: 8. Looked up from germline, CDR1 is SGDLS and CDR2 is YYNGEE. The CDR3 is made up of 14 amino acids. CDR3 sequence reads: CASSPSGGTETQYF. The CDR3 nucleotides read TGTGCCAGCAGCCCCTCAGGGGGTACGGAGACCCAGTACTTC.

In its sample, this clone was seen once. V is TRBV7-2 and J is TRBJ1-5; TRBD1 is a possible D gene (5 bases). This CDR3 contains 15 residues. The germline V gene encodes CDR1 SGHTA and CDR2 FQGNSA. V lost 2 bases and J lost 3, with 11 bases in between. CDR3 sequence (DNA): TGTGCCAGCAGCTTACGTCGGGGGATCAATCAGCCCCAGCATTTT. It yields the protein CASSLRRGINQPQHF.

This clone has only one observation. The chain couples TRBV30 to TRBJ1-1; tentative D call: TRBD1 (6 bases). V lost 3 bases to trimming and J lost 10 bases, with 12 bases between them. The CDR3 contains 11 residues. From germline, CDR1 is GTSNPN and CDR2 SVGIG (reference sequence). The CDR3, as DNA: TGTGCCTGGAGGCTACAGGGAAGAGCTTTCTTT. It encodes CAWRLQGRAFF. The full variable domain, with the rest looked up from reference TRBV30 and TRBJ1-1, is SQTIHQWPATLVQPVGSPLSLECTVEGTSNPNLYWYRQAAGRGLQLLFYSVGIGQISSEVPQNLSASRPQDRQFILSSKKLLLSDSGFYLCAWRLQGRAFFGQGTRLTVV.

This sequence joins TRBV28 and TRBJ2-6; TRBD1 matches 8 bases. Germline V gene data show CDR1 as MDHEN and CDR2 as SYDVKM. The CDR3 totals 15 residues. The junction had 1 base not matched to a gene; V was cut back by 6 bases and J by 0 bases. The CDR3 protein is CASRDRGSGANVLTF. CDR3 nucleotides: TGTGCCAGCAGAGACAGGGGCTCTGGGGCCAACGTCCTGACTTTC.

V and J are TRBV15 and TRBJ2-5; weak D call: TRBD1 (5 bases). There are 15 residues in the CDR3. The V gene lost 0 bases and the J gene lost 2 bases, with 10 bases spanning the gap. Per germline, CDR1 LNHNV and CDR2 YYDKDF (reference sequence). The CDR3 loop is CATSRERQFQETQYF. The CDR3 region has the DNA TGTGCCACCAGCAGAGAGCGACAGTTTCAAGAGACCCAGTACTTC.

This sequence joins TRBV4-3 and TRBJ2-7, with 7 positions matching TRBD2. Germline CDR1 and CDR2: LGHNA and YSLEER. The CDR3 has 13 amino acids. V dropped 4 bases and J dropped 4; count of bases not matched to a gene: 4. The CDR3 here is CASSPWGGYEQYF. CDR3 coding DNA: TGCGCCAGCAGCCCATGGGGGGGATACGAGCAGTACTTC.

The chain couples TRBV7-6 to TRBJ1-1, with TRBD1 identical over 9 bases. The V gene end was trimmed by 1 base and the J gene end by 0 bases; junction bases not matched to a gene: 3. The CDR3 covers 16 residues. Germline-derived CDR1 and CDR2 are SGHVS and FNYEAQ. The CDR3 loop is CASSLEQGAMNTEAFF. For the CDR3, the DNA is TGTGCCAGCAGCTTAGAACAGGGGGCTATGAACACTGAAGCTTTCTTT.